The rows below give T cell receptor beta chains drawn from one sample of a study of molecular identifiers for immune sequencing clone quantification. MiXCR, applied by TCRdb to the PCR reads, yields one record per CDR3 protein. Seen here are a few hundred thousand distinct CDR3 sequences, over 20% observed once, and the top ten hold about 0.8%. The specimen was naive CD8+ T cells from blood, with Jurkat cell RNA spiked in. The source is a human donor in good health. Some libraries in this study had Jurkat cell RNA spiked in. The CDR3 runs from the conserved cysteine through the conserved F or W. D genes are given only for firm matches. Size values are once, few and many counts, or a class for expanded clones, and some rows have none.

v_gene: TRBV11-2; abundance: many; j_gene: TRBJ1-1; d_gene: .; CDR3nt: TGTGCCAGCAGCTTAGCACAGGGCGGCGCTGAAGCTTTCTTT; CDR3aa: CASSLAQGGAEAFF
v_gene: TRBV6-2/TRBV6-3; abundance: few; j_gene: TRBJ2-3; d_gene: TRBD1; CDR3nt: TGTGCCAGCAGTTACTCAATCCGGGACAGCGAGACCACAGATACGCAGTATTTT; CDR3aa: CASSYSIRDSETTDTQYF
v_gene: TRBV2; abundance: few; j_gene: TRBJ1-1; d_gene: .; CDR3nt: TGTGCCAGCAGTTATAGAACAGGGTTCTTTACTGAAGCTTTCTTT; CDR3aa: CASSYRTGFFTEAFF
v_gene: TRBV3-1; abundance: .; j_gene: TRBJ2-2; d_gene: TRBD1; CDR3nt: TGTGCCAGCAGCCTTGGGACAGGGATACCCGGGGAGCTGTTTTTT; CDR3aa: CASSLGTGIPGELFF
v_gene: TRBV9; abundance: few; j_gene: TRBJ2-7; d_gene: .; CDR3nt: TGTGCCAGCAGCGGCCCCACAGGGGAGCAGTACTTC; CDR3aa: CASSGPTGEQYF
v_gene: TRBV15; abundance: .; j_gene: TRBJ2-3; d_gene: .; CDR3nt: TGTGCCACCAGCAGGTTCCCAGATACGCAGTATTTT; CDR3aa: CATSRFPDTQYF
v_gene: TRBV5-1; abundance: .; j_gene: TRBJ2-2; d_gene: TRBD1; CDR3nt: TGCGCCAGCAGCTGGACCCCCAGGGGGCGCAGCACCGGGGAGCTGTTTTTT; CDR3aa: CASSWTPRGRSTGELFF
v_gene: TRBV10-3; abundance: few; j_gene: TRBJ2-3; d_gene: .; CDR3nt: TGTGCCATCAGTGAGTCGGTTAGCGTCAGGACATTTGGCACAGATACGCAGTATTTT; CDR3aa: CAISESVSVRTFGTDTQYF
v_gene: TRBV7-9; abundance: .; j_gene: TRBJ2-7; d_gene: .; CDR3nt: TGTGTCAGCAGCCTTTCCTACGAGCAGTACTTC; CDR3aa: CVSSLSYEQYF
v_gene: TRBV20-1; abundance: .; j_gene: TRBJ1-5; d_gene: TRBD1; CDR3nt: TGCAGTGCTGAGGACAGGGAGGGCAATCAGCCCCAGCATTTT; CDR3aa: CSAEDREGNQPQHF
v_gene: TRBV6-2/TRBV6-3; abundance: .; j_gene: TRBJ1-1; d_gene: TRBD1; CDR3nt: TGTGCCAGCAGTGGACAGGGGGCAGGCACTGAAGCTTTCTTT; CDR3aa: CASSGQGAGTEAFF
v_gene: TRBV5-1; abundance: many; j_gene: TRBJ2-7; d_gene: .; CDR3nt: TGCGCCAGCAGCTTGCTTGGGGCAGGCTACGAGCAGTACTTC; CDR3aa: CASSLLGAGYEQYF
v_gene: TRBV6-1; abundance: .; j_gene: TRBJ1-2; d_gene: .; CDR3nt: TGTGCCAGCGGGAGTAACTATGGCTACACCTTC; CDR3aa: CASGSNYGYTF
v_gene: TRBV9; abundance: many; j_gene: TRBJ2-2; d_gene: .; CDR3nt: TGTGCCAGCAGCGCATTTCGACAAACCGGGGAGCTGTTTTTT; CDR3aa: CASSAFRQTGELFF
v_gene: TRBV6-2/TRBV6-3; abundance: few; j_gene: TRBJ1-5; d_gene: .; CDR3nt: TGTGCCAGCAGTTACAGTCAGGGTATCCAGCCCCAGCATTTT; CDR3aa: CASSYSQGIQPQHF
v_gene: TRBV10-3; abundance: many; j_gene: TRBJ2-1; d_gene: TRBD1; CDR3nt: TGTGCCATCAGTGATCGAGGACAGGGAACTAATGAGCAGTTCTTC; CDR3aa: CAISDRGQGTNEQFF
v_gene: TRBV19; abundance: .; j_gene: TRBJ2-7; d_gene: TRBD2; CDR3nt: TGTGCCAGTAGTCCCCGGGCGGGGGAACACTACGAGCAGTACTTC; CDR3aa: CASSPRAGEHYEQYF
v_gene: TRBV5-4; abundance: .; j_gene: TRBJ1-5; d_gene: TRBD1; CDR3nt: TGTGCCAGCAGCTCCCGGGACAGGGAGGACAGTCAGCCCCAGCATTTT; CDR3aa: CASSSRDREDSQPQHF
v_gene: TRBV7-9; abundance: .; j_gene: TRBJ2-7; d_gene: TRBD1; CDR3nt: TGTGCCAGCAGCGACCCGACAGGGGCCTACGAGCAGTACTTC; CDR3aa: CASSDPTGAYEQYF
v_gene: TRBV7-9; abundance: .; j_gene: TRBJ2-5; d_gene: .; CDR3nt: TGTGCCAGCAGCTTAGTCCGGGAAGAGACCCAGTACTTC; CDR3aa: CASSLVREETQYF
v_gene: TRBV6-5; abundance: .; j_gene: TRBJ2-7; d_gene: TRBD1; CDR3nt: TGTGCCAGCAGCTTACAGGGGATGACTGGCTACGAGCAGTACTTC; CDR3aa: CASSLQGMTGYEQYF
v_gene: TRBV7-9; abundance: many; j_gene: TRBJ2-7; d_gene: .; CDR3nt: TGTGCCAGCAGCCAAGGTGGCGGGACCGAGCAGTACTTC; CDR3aa: CASSQGGGTEQYF
v_gene: TRBV7-6; abundance: .; j_gene: TRBJ2-1; d_gene: .; CDR3nt: TGTGCCAGCAGCTTAGCGGATCAGGGGACCTACGAGCAGTTCTTC; CDR3aa: CASSLADQGTYEQFF
v_gene: TRBV28; abundance: many; j_gene: TRBJ1-1; d_gene: .; CDR3nt: TGTGCCACTACCCCGGTGGGCAGCGAAGCTTTCTTT; CDR3aa: CATTPVGSEAFF
v_gene: TRBV27; abundance: .; j_gene: TRBJ2-5; d_gene: .; CDR3nt: TGTGCCAGCAGTTACTCGGCAGGGTCGACCCAGTACTTC; CDR3aa: CASSYSAGSTQYF
v_gene: TRBV4-3; abundance: many; j_gene: TRBJ2-7; d_gene: .; CDR3nt: TGCGCCAGCAGCCCTGGGCGGGTTGGGGAGCAGTACTTC; CDR3aa: CASSPGRVGEQYF
v_gene: TRBV7-2; abundance: few; j_gene: TRBJ1-1; d_gene: .; CDR3nt: TGTGCCAGCAGCTTAGCGTGGAGGGGAGGGGGTTTGATGGAAGCTTTCTTT; CDR3aa: CASSLAWRGGGLMEAFF
v_gene: TRBV6-2/TRBV6-3; abundance: .; j_gene: TRBJ1-1; d_gene: .; CDR3nt: TGTGCCAGCAGTCACGACAGGCGGAGGGGTATGACTGAAGCTTTCTTT; CDR3aa: CASSHDRRRGMTEAFF
v_gene: TRBV24-1; abundance: many; j_gene: TRBJ2-1; d_gene: .; CDR3nt: TGTGCCACCAGTACGTGGGGAGGTGAGCAGTTCTTC; CDR3aa: CATSTWGGEQFF
v_gene: TRBV4-2; abundance: many; j_gene: TRBJ2-7; d_gene: TRBD2; CDR3nt: TGTGCCAGCAGCCAAGGACTAGCGGGAGTGGACGAGCAGTACTTC; CDR3aa: CASSQGLAGVDEQYF
v_gene: TRBV12-3/TRBV12-4; abundance: .; j_gene: TRBJ2-1; d_gene: TRBD2; CDR3nt: TGTGCCAGCAGGCGACTAGCGGGGGGCCATTACAATGAGCAGTTCTTC; CDR3aa: CASRRLAGGHYNEQFF
v_gene: TRBV5-4; abundance: .; j_gene: TRBJ1-1; d_gene: .; CDR3nt: TGTGCCAGCAGCCAATGGACAGCCGGGAACACTGAAGCTTTCTTT; CDR3aa: CASSQWTAGNTEAFF
v_gene: TRBV27; abundance: .; j_gene: TRBJ2-7; d_gene: TRBD2; CDR3nt: TGTGCCAGCAGTTCTAGCGGGAGGGCAGGCTACGAGCAGTACTTC; CDR3aa: CASSSSGRAGYEQYF
v_gene: TRBV4-3; abundance: few; j_gene: TRBJ2-7; d_gene: .; CDR3nt: TGCGCCAGCAGCCAAGATGCCACGTTGTACGAGCAGTACTTC; CDR3aa: CASSQDATLYEQYF
v_gene: TRBV15; abundance: many; j_gene: TRBJ1-4; d_gene: .; CDR3nt: TGTGCCACCAGCAGTGGTTTGGCAACTAATGAAAAACTGTTTTTT; CDR3aa: CATSSGLATNEKLFF
v_gene: TRBV6-2/TRBV6-3; abundance: many; j_gene: TRBJ1-4; d_gene: .; CDR3nt: TGTGCCAGCAGTTTCCGGGACAACGGAGAAAAACTGTTTTTT; CDR3aa: CASSFRDNGEKLFF
v_gene: TRBV7-9; abundance: many; j_gene: TRBJ2-7; d_gene: .; CDR3nt: TGTGCCAGCAGTTCGCGGTCGGTCGAGCAGTACTTC; CDR3aa: CASSSRSVEQYF
v_gene: TRBV7-9; abundance: few; j_gene: TRBJ2-7; d_gene: .; CDR3nt: TGTGCCAGCAGCTTAAAGGGGGAAACCTACGAGCAGTACTTC; CDR3aa: CASSLKGETYEQYF
v_gene: TRBV11-2; abundance: .; j_gene: TRBJ2-5; d_gene: .; CDR3nt: TGTGCCAGCAGCTTAGATCAGGGAGAGACCCAGTACTTC; CDR3aa: CASSLDQGETQYF
v_gene: TRBV1; abundance: few; j_gene: TRBJ2-7; d_gene: .; CDR3nt: TGCACCAGCAGCCAACGGGGCCCTAACGAGCAGTACTTC; CDR3aa: CTSSQRGPNEQYF
v_gene: TRBV28; abundance: few; j_gene: TRBJ1-6; d_gene: TRBD1; CDR3nt: TGTGCCAGCAGTTTACAACAGGGGGTCTTGGATTCACCCCTCCACTTT; CDR3aa: CASSLQQGVLDSPLHF
v_gene: TRBV5-6; abundance: few; j_gene: TRBJ2-5; d_gene: TRBD1; CDR3nt: TGTGCCAGCAGCTTGGGGACAGGGGTGGGCGAGACCCAGTACTTC; CDR3aa: CASSLGTGVGETQYF
v_gene: TRBV30; abundance: many; j_gene: TRBJ1-4; d_gene: .; CDR3nt: TGTGCCTGGAGTATGGAAGCCCTTAATGAAAAACTGTTTTTT; CDR3aa: CAWSMEALNEKLFF
v_gene: TRBV6-2/TRBV6-3; abundance: .; j_gene: TRBJ2-7; d_gene: .; CDR3nt: TGTGCCAGCAGTTACTACCCTGGGGAGCAGTACTTC; CDR3aa: CASSYYPGEQYF
v_gene: TRBV5-1; abundance: few; j_gene: TRBJ2-7; d_gene: .; CDR3nt: TGCGCCAGCAGCTTGGCCGACAGGTGGACCTACGAGCAGTACTTC; CDR3aa: CASSLADRWTYEQYF
v_gene: TRBV3-2; abundance: .; j_gene: TRBJ2-1; d_gene: .; CDR3nt: TGTGCCAGCAGCCAAGATACTCGGGGGGGGTCGGGCATTCTTTACAATGAGCAGTTCTTC; CDR3aa: CASSQDTRGGSGILYNEQFF
v_gene: TRBV27; abundance: .; j_gene: TRBJ2-7; d_gene: TRBD2; CDR3nt: TGTGCCAGCAGCCCCTGGGAGGGCCGCGAGCAGTACTTC; CDR3aa: CASSPWEGREQYF
v_gene: TRBV14; abundance: many; j_gene: TRBJ2-7; d_gene: .; CDR3nt: TGTGCCAGCAGCCACGCGCCCGGGTCGAAATACGAGCAGTACTTC; CDR3aa: CASSHAPGSKYEQYF
v_gene: TRBV4-3; abundance: many; j_gene: TRBJ2-3; d_gene: .; CDR3nt: TGCGCCAGCAGCCAAGGGACGAATACAGATACGCAGTATTTT; CDR3aa: CASSQGTNTDTQYF
v_gene: TRBV12-3/TRBV12-4; abundance: many; j_gene: TRBJ1-1; d_gene: .; CDR3nt: TGTGCCAGCCTCGGACTAGGGCAGGGGAGGACTGAAGCTTTCTTT; CDR3aa: CASLGLGQGRTEAFF
v_gene: TRBV2; abundance: .; j_gene: TRBJ1-1; d_gene: .; CDR3nt: TGTGCCAGCAGTGAAGGTCAGGTATACACTGAAGCTTTCTTT; CDR3aa: CASSEGQVYTEAFF
v_gene: TRBV19; abundance: many; j_gene: TRBJ1-5; d_gene: .; CDR3nt: TGTGCCAGTATCCCGGGGGCCTACTATAGCAATCAGCCCCAGCATTTT; CDR3aa: CASIPGAYYSNQPQHF
v_gene: TRBV3-1; abundance: few; j_gene: TRBJ2-5; d_gene: TRBD1; CDR3nt: TGTGCCAGCAGCCAATTAACAGGGGGCCCACCTCAAGAGACCCAGTACTTC; CDR3aa: CASSQLTGGPPQETQYF
v_gene: TRBV19; abundance: .; j_gene: TRBJ2-4; d_gene: .; CDR3nt: TGTGCCACTAACCCCGGGACCGATGGGGGAGTAGCCAAAAACATTCAGTACTTC; CDR3aa: CATNPGTDGGVAKNIQYF
v_gene: TRBV27; abundance: many; j_gene: TRBJ2-7; d_gene: TRBD2; CDR3nt: TGTGCCAGCAGTGCCCGGGGGGGGATGAACGAGCAGTACTTC; CDR3aa: CASSARGGMNEQYF